This record concerns one T cell receptor beta chain sequence. Its antigen remains unidentified. There are no base qualities to consult, and no much larger clone falls within one base. TCRbeta CDR3 regions were amplified from genomic DNA using the immunoSEQ Assay, a bias-controlled multiplex PCR. The published analysis was carried out like this. Nucleated cell counts per sample were estimated from amplification of reference gene primers within the assay. To quantify the absolute abundance of each unique TCRbeta CDR3 rearrangement, sequence reads were collapsed and filtered. For each sample, productive Simpson clonality was calculated as the square root of Simpson's diversity index over productive rearrangements. The table comes from immuneACCESS by way of TCRdb, which keeps in-frame sequences with V and J called. Part of the clones is missing from these tables; in studies checked, under half for an unresolved V gene and the rest for unknown reasons. V, J and clone size derive from that table, while D and trimming were established from the DNA sequence. Present in this sample are about 440,000 clones, more than 70% of which were seen just once. Roughly 12% of the sample goes to the ten largest clones.

This record comes from a study of blood T cell repertoires in COVID-19 (dated by TCRdb to 2020 to 2022). Notes on the research overall: The collaborator samples originated in the United States, Italy and Spain and spanned the acute and convalescent phases of COVID-19. Where HLA class I and class II types were available, the types were taken from metadata supplied by the sample provider, not from assay-based typing. Samples came from the ongoing ImmuneRACE study (first 160 participants) plus 1,254 subjects from 6 global collaborators. The repertoires were released in a freely available public database meant as a resource for research on the immune response to SARS-CoV-2. Nearly every sample came with metadata listing a de-identified subject ID, COVID-19 status, age in years and sex. The prospective study material was composed of cDNA or gDNA derived from T cells, B-cell-depleted T cells, or PBMCs. Deeply sampled blood TCRbeta repertoires from subjects exposed to, actively infected with, or recovered from COVID-19 were included in the dataset. Study-wide conclusions, independent of this receptor: Clinical and demographic metadata were provided uncurated, with the amount varying by source and participant.

The germline V gene specifies SNHLY as CDR1 and FYNNEI as CDR2. V trim: 4 bases; J trim: 5 bases; unmatched bases: 4. The CDR3 sequence holds 14 residues, the cysteine and phenylalanine included. Kept here is only the CDR3 DNA, which spans 42 bases and is read in frame from base 1. In Seattle, one collaborating source enrolled patients while the infection was active and tracked those patients longitudinally over the course of disease. Each collaborating institution followed its own protocols to collect whole blood in K2EDTA tubes. For TCRbeta analysis, collaborator samples were shipped as frozen whole blood, as isolated PBMCs, or as DNA extracted from either sample type.

Recombination linked TRBV2 to TRBJ1-3, with 8 junctional bases fitting TRBD1. This sequence was found in a woman aged 45-65 years with COVID-19, enrolled during active disease. Sequencing input: peripheral blood. For the CDR3, the sequence is CASSAGQERNTIYF. Here is the DNA: TGTGCCAGCAGTGCGGGACAGGAGAGAAACACCATATATTTT.